The sequence of this T cell receptor beta chain was determined in a study of CD8+ T cells in alopecia areata. Across the whole study: Treatment of the treated patients consisted of oral tofacitinib, 5 to 10 mg twice daily. Dosing spanned 6 to 18 months on tofacitinib, then 6 months off drug.

A FACSAria was used to sort CD4+ and CD8+ T cells. These cells came from PBMCs. Sequencing used cDNA as its template, made by extracting RNA and reverse transcribing it. Sequencing used immunoSEQ multiplex PCR; TCRdb keeps in-frame clones, though not all of them. Among about 170,000 clones listed, 67% were seen once. The CDR3 contains 17 residues. Looked up from germline, CDR1 is PRHDT and CDR2 is FYEKMQ (reference sequence). V lost 0 bases to trimming and J lost 2 bases; unmatched junction nucleotides: 4. The sequencing used CD8+ T cells sorted from blood, collected at week 0. This clonotype was sampled from a human donor with alopecia areata. The chain recombines TRBV13 with TRBJ2-1; 10 positions agree with TRBD1. CDR3 sequence: CASSLGPGTGAYNEQFF. The CDR3 nucleotides are TGTGCCAGCAGCTTAGGCCCCGGGACAGGGGCCTACAATGAGCAGTTCTTC.